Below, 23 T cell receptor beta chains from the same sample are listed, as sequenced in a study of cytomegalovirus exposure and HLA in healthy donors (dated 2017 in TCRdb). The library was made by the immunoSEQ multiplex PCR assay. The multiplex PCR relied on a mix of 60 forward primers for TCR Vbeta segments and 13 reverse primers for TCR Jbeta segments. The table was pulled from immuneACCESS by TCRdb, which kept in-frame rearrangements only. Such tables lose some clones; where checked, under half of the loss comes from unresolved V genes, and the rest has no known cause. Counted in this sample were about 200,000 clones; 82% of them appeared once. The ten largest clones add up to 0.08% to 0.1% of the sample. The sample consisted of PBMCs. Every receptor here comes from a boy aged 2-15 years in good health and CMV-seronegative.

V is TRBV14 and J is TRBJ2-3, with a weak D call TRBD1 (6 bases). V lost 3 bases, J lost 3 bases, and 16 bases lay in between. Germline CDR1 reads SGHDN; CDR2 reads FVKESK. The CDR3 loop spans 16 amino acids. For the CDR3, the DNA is TGTGCCAGCAGCCATAGGGGGTCAGGACGGACAGATACGCAGTATTTT. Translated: CASSHRGSGRTDTQYF.

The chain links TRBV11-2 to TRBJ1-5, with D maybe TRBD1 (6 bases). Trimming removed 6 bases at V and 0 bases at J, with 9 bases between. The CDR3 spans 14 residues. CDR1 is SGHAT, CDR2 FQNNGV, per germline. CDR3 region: CASSRGNSNQPQHF. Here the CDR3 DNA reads TGTGCCAGCAGTAGGGGGAATAGCAATCAGCCCCAGCATTTT.

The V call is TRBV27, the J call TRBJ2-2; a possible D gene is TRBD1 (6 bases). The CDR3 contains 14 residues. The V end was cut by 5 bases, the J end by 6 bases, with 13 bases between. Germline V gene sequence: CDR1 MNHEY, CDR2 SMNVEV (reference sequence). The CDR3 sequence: CASSPWTVSGELFF. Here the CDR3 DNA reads TGTGCCAGCAGTCCCTGGACAGTCTCCGGGGAGCTGTTTTTT.

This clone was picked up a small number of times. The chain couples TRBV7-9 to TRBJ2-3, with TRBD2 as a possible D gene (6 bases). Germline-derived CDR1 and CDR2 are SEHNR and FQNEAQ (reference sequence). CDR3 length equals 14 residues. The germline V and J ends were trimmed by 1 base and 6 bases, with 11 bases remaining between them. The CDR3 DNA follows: TGTGCCAGCAGCTTAGGACTAGTGATGGATACGCAGTATTTT. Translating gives CASSLGLVMDTQYF.

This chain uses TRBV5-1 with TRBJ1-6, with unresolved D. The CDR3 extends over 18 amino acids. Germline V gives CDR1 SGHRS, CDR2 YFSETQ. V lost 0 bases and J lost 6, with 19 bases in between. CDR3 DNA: TGCGCCAGCAGCTTGGTGGGTGCACAGCAAACCCCTAATTCACCCCTCCACTTT. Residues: CASSLVGAQQTPNSPLHF. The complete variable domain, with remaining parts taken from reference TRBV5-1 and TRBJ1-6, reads KAGVTQTPRYLIKTRGQQVTLSCSPISGHRSVSWYQQTPGQGLQFLFEYFSETQRNKGNFPGRFSGRQFSNSRSEMNVSTLELGDSALYLCASSLVGAQQTPNSPLHFGNGTRLTVT.

CDR3 in amino acids: CASVHRGKLFF. The CDR3 DNA follows: TGCGCCAGCGTCCACAGGGGAAAACTGTTTTTT. The rearrangement links TRBV10-1 to TRBJ1-4, with 7 nucleotides matching TRBD1. The ends lost 8 bases at V and 10 bases at J; junction bases unmatched: 4. Germline assignment: CDR1 WNHNN and CDR2 SYGVQD (reference sequence). The CDR3 length is 11 residues.

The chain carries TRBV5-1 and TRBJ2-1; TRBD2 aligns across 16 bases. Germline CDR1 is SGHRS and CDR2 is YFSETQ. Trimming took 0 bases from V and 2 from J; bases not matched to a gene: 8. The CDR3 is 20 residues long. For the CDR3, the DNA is TGCGCCAGCAGCTTGGTGCCCCCGGGACTAGCGGGGGGGGCCTACAATGAGCAGTTCTTC. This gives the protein CASSLVPPGLAGGAYNEQFF. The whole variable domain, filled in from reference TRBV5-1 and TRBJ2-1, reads KAGVTQTPRYLIKTRGQQVTLSCSPISGHRSVSWYQQTPGQGLQFLFEYFSETQRNKGNFPGRFSGRQFSNSRSEMNVSTLELGDSALYLCASSLVPPGLAGGAYNEQFFGPGTRLTVL.

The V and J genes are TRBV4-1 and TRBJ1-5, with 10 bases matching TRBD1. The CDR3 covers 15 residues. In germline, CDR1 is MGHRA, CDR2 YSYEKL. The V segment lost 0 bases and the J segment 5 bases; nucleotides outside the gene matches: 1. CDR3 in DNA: TGCGCCAGCAGCCAAGAAGGGACAGGGGATCAGCCCCAGCATTTT. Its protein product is CASSQEGTGDQPQHF.

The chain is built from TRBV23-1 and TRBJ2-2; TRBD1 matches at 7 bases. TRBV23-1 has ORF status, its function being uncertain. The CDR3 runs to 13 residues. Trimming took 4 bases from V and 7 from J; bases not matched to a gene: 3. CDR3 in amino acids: CASSRQGNGELFF. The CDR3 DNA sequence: TGCGCCAGCAGTCGACAGGGTAACGGGGAGCTGTTTTTT.

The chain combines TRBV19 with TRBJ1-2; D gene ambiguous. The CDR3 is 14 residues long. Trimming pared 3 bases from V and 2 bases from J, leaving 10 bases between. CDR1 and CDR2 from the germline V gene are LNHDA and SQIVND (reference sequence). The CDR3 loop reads CASSMQNSNYGYTF. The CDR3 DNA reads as TGTGCCAGTAGTATGCAAAACAGCAACTATGGCTACACCTTC.

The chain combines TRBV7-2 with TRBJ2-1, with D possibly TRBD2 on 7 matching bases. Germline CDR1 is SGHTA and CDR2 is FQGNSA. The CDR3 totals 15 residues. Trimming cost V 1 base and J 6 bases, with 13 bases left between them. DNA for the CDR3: TGTGCCAGCAGCTTAGAGGGGGGGACCATCAATGAGCAGTTCTTC. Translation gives CASSLEGGTINEQFF.

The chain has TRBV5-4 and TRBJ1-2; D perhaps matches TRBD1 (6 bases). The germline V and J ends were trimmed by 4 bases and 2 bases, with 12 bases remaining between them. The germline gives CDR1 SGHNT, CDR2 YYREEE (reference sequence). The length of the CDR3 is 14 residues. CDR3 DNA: TGTGCCAGCAGCCTCCGGACAGTAAACTATGGCTACACCTTC. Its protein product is CASSLRTVNYGYTF.

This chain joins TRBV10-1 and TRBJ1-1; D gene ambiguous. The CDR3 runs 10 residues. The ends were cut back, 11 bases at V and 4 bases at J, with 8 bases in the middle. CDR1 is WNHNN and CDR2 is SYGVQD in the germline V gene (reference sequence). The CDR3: CALGSTEAFF. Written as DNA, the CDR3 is TGCGCCCTCGGGAGCACTGAAGCTTTCTTT.

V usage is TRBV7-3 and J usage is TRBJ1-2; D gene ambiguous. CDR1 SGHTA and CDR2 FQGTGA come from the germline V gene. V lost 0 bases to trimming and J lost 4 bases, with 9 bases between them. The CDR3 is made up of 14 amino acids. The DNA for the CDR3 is TGTGCCAGCAGCTTAACTCCGGGAGGCTATGGCTACACCTTC. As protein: CASSLTPGGYGYTF. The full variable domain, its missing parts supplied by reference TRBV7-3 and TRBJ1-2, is GAGVSQTPSNKVTEKGKYVELRCDPISGHTALYWYRQSLGQGPEFLIYFQGTGAADDSGLPNDRFFAVRPEGSVSTLKIQRTERGDSAVYLCASSLTPGGYGYTFGSGTRLTVV.

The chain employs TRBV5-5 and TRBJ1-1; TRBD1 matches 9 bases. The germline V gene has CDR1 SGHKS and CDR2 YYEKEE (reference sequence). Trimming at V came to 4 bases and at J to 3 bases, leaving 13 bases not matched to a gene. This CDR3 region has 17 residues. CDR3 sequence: CASSRSGQGLGYTEAFF. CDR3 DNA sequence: TGTGCCAGCAGCCGATCGGGACAGGGCTTAGGGTACACTGAAGCTTTCTTT.

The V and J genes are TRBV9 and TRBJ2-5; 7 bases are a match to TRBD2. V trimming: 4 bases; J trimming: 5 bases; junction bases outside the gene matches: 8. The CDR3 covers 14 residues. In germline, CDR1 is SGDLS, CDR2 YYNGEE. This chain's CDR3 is CASSPLDGGETQYF. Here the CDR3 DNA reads TGTGCCAGCAGCCCCCTCGACGGGGGGGAGACCCAGTACTTC.

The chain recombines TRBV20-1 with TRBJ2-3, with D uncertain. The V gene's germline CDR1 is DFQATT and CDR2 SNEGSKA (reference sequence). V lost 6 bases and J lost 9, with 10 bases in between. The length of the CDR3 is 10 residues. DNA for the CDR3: TGCAGTGCGACTGCCCTCACGCAGTATTTT. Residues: CSATALTQYF.

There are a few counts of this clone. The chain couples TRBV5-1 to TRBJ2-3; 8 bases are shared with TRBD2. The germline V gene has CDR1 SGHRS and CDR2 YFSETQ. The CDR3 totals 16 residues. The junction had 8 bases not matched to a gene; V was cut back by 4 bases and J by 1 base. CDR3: CASSPGLAEGTDTQYF. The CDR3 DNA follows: TGCGCCAGCAGCCCAGGACTAGCAGAGGGCACAGATACGCAGTATTTT.

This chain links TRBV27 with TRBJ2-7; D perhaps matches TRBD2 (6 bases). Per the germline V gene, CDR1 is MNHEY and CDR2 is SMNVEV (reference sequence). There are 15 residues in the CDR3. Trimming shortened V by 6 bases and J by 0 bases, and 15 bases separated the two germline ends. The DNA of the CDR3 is TGTGCCAGCAGGCGAAGACTAGGGTCCTCCTACGAGCAGTACTTC. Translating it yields CASRRRLGSSYEQYF.

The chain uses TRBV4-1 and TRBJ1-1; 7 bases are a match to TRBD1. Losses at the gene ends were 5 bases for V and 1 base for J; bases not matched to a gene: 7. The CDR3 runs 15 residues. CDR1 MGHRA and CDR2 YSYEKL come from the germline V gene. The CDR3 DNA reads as TGCGCCAGCAGCGCAAGACAGGGACCGAACACTGAAGCTTTCTTT. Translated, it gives CASSARQGPNTEAFF.

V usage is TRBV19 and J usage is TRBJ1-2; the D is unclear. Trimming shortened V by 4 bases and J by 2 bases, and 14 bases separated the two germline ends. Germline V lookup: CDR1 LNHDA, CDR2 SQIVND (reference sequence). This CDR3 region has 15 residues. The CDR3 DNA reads TGTGCCAGTAGTACAAATATGAGGGCAAACTATGGCTACACCTTC. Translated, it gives CASSTNMRANYGYTF. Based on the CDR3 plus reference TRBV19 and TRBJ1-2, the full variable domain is DGGITQSPKYLFRKEGQNVTLSCEQNLNHDAMYWYRQDPGQGLRLIYYSQIVNDFQKGDIAEGYSVSREKKESFPLTVTSAQKNPTAFYLCASSTNMRANYGYTFGSGTRLTVV.

CDR3 sequence: CASSPIGRGGGEQYF. The CDR3 DNA is TGTGCCAGCAGCCCCATCGGGCGGGGGGGTGGCGAGCAGTACTTC. The chain uses TRBV11-2 and TRBJ2-7; TRBD2 matches 9 bases. CDR1 is SGHAT, CDR2 FQNNGV, per germline. The CDR3 is 15 residues long. V lost 5 bases, J lost 6 bases, and 11 bases stayed unmatched. The variable domain in full, with the rest retrieved from reference TRBV11-2 and TRBJ2-7, is EAGVAQSPRYKIIEKRQSVAFWCNPISGHATLYWYQQILGQGPKLLIQFQNNGVVDDSQLPKDRFSAERLKGVDSTLKIQPAKLEDSAVYLCASSPIGRGGGEQYFGPGTRLTVT.

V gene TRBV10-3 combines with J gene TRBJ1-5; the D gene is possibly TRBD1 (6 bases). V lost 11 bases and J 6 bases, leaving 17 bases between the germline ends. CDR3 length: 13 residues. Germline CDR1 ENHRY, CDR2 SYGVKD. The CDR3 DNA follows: TGTGCCGTCACAGGGTCGGAGGGTCAGCCCCAGCATTTT. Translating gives CAVTGSEGQPQHF.